These T cell receptor beta chains were read from a single sample in a study of tumor and adjacent non-tumor tissue in lung cancer. MiXCR, run by TCRdb on the multiplex PCR reads, gives a single entry per CDR3 protein. This table holds roughly 82,000 distinct CDR3 sequences, more than 75% found once. Specimen: distant non-tumor lung tissue. The receptors derive from a woman in her 50s with non-small cell lung cancer. CDR3s include the opening cysteine and the closing phenylalanine or tryptophan. A D gene is named only where the DNA matches it firmly. The size entry is marked missing in some rows and otherwise reads once, few, many or a size class.

d_gene: .
j_gene: TRBJ2-6
abundance: .
v_gene: TRBV5-1
CDR3nt: TGCGCCAGCAGCCCCTTCGGACATGGGATTGGGGCCAACGTCCTGACTTTC
CDR3aa: CASSPFGHGIGANVLTF

d_gene: TRBD2
j_gene: TRBJ2-1
abundance: .
v_gene: TRBV11-2
CDR3nt: TGTGCCAGCAGCTTAGAGACGGGAGCGGGGCACAATGAGCACTTCTTC
CDR3aa: CASSLETGAGHNEHFF

d_gene: TRBD1
j_gene: TRBJ2-7
abundance: .
v_gene: TRBV29-1
CDR3nt: TGCAGCGTCCTGGACAGGGGGAACTACGACCAGTACTTC
CDR3aa: CSVLDRGNYDQYF

d_gene: .
j_gene: TRBJ2-5
abundance: .
v_gene: TRBV10-3
CDR3nt: TGTTCCATCAGTGCGCCGATGGGTGGGAAGGAGACCCAGTACTTC
CDR3aa: CSISAPMGGKETQYF

d_gene: .
j_gene: TRBJ1-2
abundance: .
v_gene: TRBV28
CDR3nt: TGTGCCAGCGGTCCAATCGGGTTGAGGAGAGGCTACACCTTC
CDR3aa: CASGPIGLRRGYTF

d_gene: .
j_gene: TRBJ2-1
abundance: .
v_gene: TRBV9
CDR3nt: TGTGCCAACAGCCCACTAGGGGACACGCACAATGAGCAGTTCTTC
CDR3aa: CANSPLGDTHNEQFF

d_gene: TRBD1
j_gene: TRBJ2-5
abundance: .
v_gene: TRBV6-5
CDR3nt: TGTGCCAGTAATAGGCAGGGGGCCCAGTACTTC
CDR3aa: CASNRQGAQYF

d_gene: .
j_gene: TRBJ2-2
abundance: .
v_gene: TRBV12-3/TRBV12-4
CDR3nt: TGTGCCAGAAGTTTCCCCGGGACAAGGTCCACCGGGGAGCTGTTTTTT
CDR3aa: CARSFPGTRSTGELFF

d_gene: TRBD1
j_gene: TRBJ2-5
abundance: .
v_gene: TRBV11-1
CDR3nt: TGTGCCAGCAGCATCGGACAGGACGAGACCCAGTACTTC
CDR3aa: CASSIGQDETQYF

d_gene: .
j_gene: TRBJ2-1
abundance: .
v_gene: TRBV6-6
CDR3nt: TGTGCCAACAGCAACCGCCTAAGGGCCTCGGAGCGGGCCACAATCAATGAGCAGTTCTTC
CDR3aa: CANSNRLRASERATINEQFF

d_gene: .
j_gene: TRBJ2-2
abundance: .
v_gene: TRBV11-2
CDR3nt: TGTGCCAGCACCCTAGGGACCGGGAAGGCCGGGAAACTGTTTTTT
CDR3aa: CASTLGTGKAGKLFF

d_gene: TRBD1
j_gene: TRBJ1-1
abundance: many
v_gene: TRBV30
CDR3nt: TGTGCCTGGAGCACAGGGGTAGTCGCTGAAGCTTTCTTT
CDR3aa: CAWSTGVVAEAFF

d_gene: .
j_gene: TRBJ2-3
abundance: .
v_gene: TRBV4-1
CDR3nt: TGCGCCAGCAACCACGCTCCGGGGGACGGGGACCCAGATACGCACTATTTT
CDR3aa: CASNHAPGDGDPDTHYF

d_gene: .
j_gene: TRBJ1-2
abundance: once
v_gene: TRBV4-2
CDR3nt: TGTGCTAGCAGCCCTGACAATAATAACTACGGCTTCACCTTC
CDR3aa: CASSPDNNNYGFTF

d_gene: .
j_gene: TRBJ2-1
abundance: .
v_gene: TRBV29-1
CDR3nt: TGCAGCGTTGAAACCCGGGAGCGATCATACAATGAACAGTTCTTC
CDR3aa: CSVETRERSYNEQFF

d_gene: .
j_gene: TRBJ2-6
abundance: .
v_gene: TRBV6-6
CDR3nt: TGTGTCAGCTTTGCGCCCGGACTAATCTCTGGGGCCAACGTCCTGACTTTC
CDR3aa: CVSFAPGLISGANVLTF

d_gene: .
j_gene: TRBJ2-5
abundance: .
v_gene: TRBV29-1
CDR3nt: TGCAGCGCTGCGCCAGGGTCGGTGACGGAGACCCAGTACTTC
CDR3aa: CSAAPGSVTETQYF